The 13 T cell receptor beta chains in this list originate from one sample, sequenced in a study of beta chain features in type 1 diabetes. Every isolated RNA sample was fully reverse transcribed, so sequencing captured expressed TCRB transcripts. TCRdb's copy holds only in-frame clones and misses some; the assay was immunoSEQ multiplex PCR. There are fewer than 350,000 clones in the sample; under 8.5% occur only once, and more than 0.8% lies in the top ten. The sample taken for sequencing was central memory CD4+ T cells from blood. The receptors were sampled from a woman aged 18-29 years in good health.

The chain is built from TRBV7-6 and TRBJ2-1; D is ambiguous. CDR3 length equals 14 residues. With 0 bases removed from V and 6 bases from J, the gap between germline ends came to 9 bases. Germline V CDR1 and CDR2: SGHVS, FNYEAQ. The CDR3 nucleotides are TGTGCCAGCAGCTTAGCGTCGGCGAGCAATGAGCAGTTCTTC. It codes for CASSLASASNEQFF.

This clone was seen repeatedly, ten times or more. The junction departs from the called germline gene at one end, perhaps through a read error. The chain joins TRBV28 to TRBJ1-5, with TRBD1 matching over 8 bases. From germline, CDR1 is MDHEN and CDR2 SYDVKM. The CDR3 sequence is 15 residues long. The CDR3 loop reads CASSSGAGGNQPQHF. The CDR3 nucleotides are TGTGCCAGCAGTTCAGGGGCAGGGGGCAACCAGCCCCAGCATTTT.

This clone was recorded at least ten times. The chain is built from TRBV5-4 and TRBJ2-3; D is undetermined. The CDR3 runs to 12 residues. V lost 4 bases, J lost 2 bases, and 5 bases lay in between. Germline V lookup: CDR1 SGHNT, CDR2 YYREEE (reference sequence). The CDR3 DNA follows: TGTGCCAGCAGCCGGTCCACAGATACGCAGTATTTT. This codes for CASSRSTDTQYF.

This clone was counted between two and nine times. This rearrangement joins TRBV11-2 to TRBJ2-7; 10 bases are shared with TRBD2. The CDR3 contains 15 residues. CDR1 is SGHAT and CDR2 is FQNNGV in the germline V gene. J lost 5 bases, V lost 3 bases, and 7 bases had no gene match. Here the CDR3 DNA reads TGTGCCAGCAGCTTCCGAGCGGGAGGGGCGGACGAGCAGTACTTC. As protein: CASSFRAGGADEQYF.

The rearrangement uses TRBV7-8 and TRBJ2-3; D gene uncertain. The ends were cut back, 3 bases at V and 2 bases at J, with 15 bases in the middle. In germline, CDR1 is SGHVS, CDR2 FQNEAQ. This CDR3 is built from 16 residues. For the CDR3, the DNA is TGTGCCAGCAGCTTCGATAGGTCCGGGCACACAGATACGCAGTATTTT. It encodes CASSFDRSGHTDTQYF.

This clone came up a few times. The chain couples TRBV5-1 to TRBJ1-2, with TRBD1 as a possible D gene (5 bases). V lost 6 bases and J 3 bases, leaving 15 bases between the germline ends. Germline V CDR1 and CDR2: SGHRS, YFSETQ. The CDR3 loop spans 14 amino acids. This CDR3 is CASTAAPGDYGYTF. The CDR3 DNA follows: TGCGCCAGCACGGCGGCGCCGGGGGACTATGGCTACACCTTC.

The chain has TRBV7-2 and TRBJ2-1; no clear D. This CDR3 contains 13 residues. The germline CDR1 and CDR2 sequences are SGHTA and FQGNSA. V lost 4 bases and J 4 bases, leaving 8 bases between the germline ends. The CDR3 nucleotides read TGTGCCAGCAGCTCGGACGGATACAATGAGCAGTTCTTC. Its protein product is CASSSDGYNEQFF.

This clone was counted a few times. The chain recombines TRBV7-3 with TRBJ2-3, with D uncertain. V was shortened by 5 bases and J by 3 bases, with 9 bases between the two germline ends. The germline V gene encodes CDR1 SGHTA and CDR2 FQGTGA. The length of the CDR3 is 13 residues. CDR3 in DNA: TGTGCCAGCAGCAGCGACGGGACAGATACGCAGTATTTT. Translating gives CASSSDGTDTQYF.

This chain links TRBV4-3 with TRBJ2-3, with D possibly being TRBD1 (5 bases). CDR1 is LGHNA, CDR2 YSLEER, per germline. V lost 0 bases and J 0 bases, leaving 19 bases between the germline ends. CDR3 size: 19 residues. In DNA form, the CDR3 reads TGCGCCAGCAGCCAAGACCCTTCTTACAGGCCACTAAGCACAGATACGCAGTATTTT. Amino acids: CASSQDPSYRPLSTDTQYF.

This chain joins TRBV4-2 and TRBJ1-2; TRBD1 agrees at 9 bases. Germline CDR1 and CDR2: LGHNA and YNFKEQ. The CDR3 contains 14 residues. The V and J ends lost 5 bases and 4 bases, in that order; junction bases with no gene match: 5. CDR3 nucleotide sequence: TGTGCCAGCAGCAGGACAGGGGTCGCCTATGGCTACACCTTC. Its translation is CASSRTGVAYGYTF.

This clone came up a few times. The V and J genes are TRBV27 and TRBJ1-5, with D possibly being TRBD1 (5 bases). The V end was cut by 3 bases, the J end by 0 bases, with 9 bases between. Per germline, CDR1 MNHEY and CDR2 SMNVEV (reference sequence). The CDR3 covers 15 residues. Here the CDR3 reads CASSLEGASNQPQHF. The CDR3 DNA sequence: TGTGCCAGCAGTTTGGAAGGGGCTAGCAATCAGCCCCAGCATTTT.

The genes are TRBV7-8 and TRBJ1-4; D gene ambiguous. The CDR3 consists of 16 residues. Trimming stripped 1 base from V and 0 bases from J, with 9 bases between. Germline lookup yields CDR1 SGHVS and CDR2 FQNEAQ. The CDR3, as DNA: TGTGCCAGCAGCTTAGTCGGCCGGACAACTAATGAAAAACTGTTTTTT. Translation gives CASSLVGRTTNEKLFF. Filled out from reference TRBV7-8 and TRBJ1-4, the complete variable domain reads GAGVSQSPRYKVAKRGQDVALRCDPISGHVSLFWYQQALGQGPEFLTYFQNEAQLDKSGLPSDRFFAERPEGSVSTLKIQRTQQEDSAVYLCASSLVGRTTNEKLFFGSGTQLSVL.

The genes are TRBV5-1 and TRBJ2-6; D remains unclear. Germline V lookup: CDR1 SGHRS, CDR2 YFSETQ. The V gene lost 1 base and the J gene lost 2 bases, with 4 bases spanning the gap. The CDR3 extends over 14 amino acids. The CDR3 bases are TGCGCCAGCAGCTTGCTCCCTGGGGCCAACGTCCTGACTTTC. This codes for CASSLLPGANVLTF.